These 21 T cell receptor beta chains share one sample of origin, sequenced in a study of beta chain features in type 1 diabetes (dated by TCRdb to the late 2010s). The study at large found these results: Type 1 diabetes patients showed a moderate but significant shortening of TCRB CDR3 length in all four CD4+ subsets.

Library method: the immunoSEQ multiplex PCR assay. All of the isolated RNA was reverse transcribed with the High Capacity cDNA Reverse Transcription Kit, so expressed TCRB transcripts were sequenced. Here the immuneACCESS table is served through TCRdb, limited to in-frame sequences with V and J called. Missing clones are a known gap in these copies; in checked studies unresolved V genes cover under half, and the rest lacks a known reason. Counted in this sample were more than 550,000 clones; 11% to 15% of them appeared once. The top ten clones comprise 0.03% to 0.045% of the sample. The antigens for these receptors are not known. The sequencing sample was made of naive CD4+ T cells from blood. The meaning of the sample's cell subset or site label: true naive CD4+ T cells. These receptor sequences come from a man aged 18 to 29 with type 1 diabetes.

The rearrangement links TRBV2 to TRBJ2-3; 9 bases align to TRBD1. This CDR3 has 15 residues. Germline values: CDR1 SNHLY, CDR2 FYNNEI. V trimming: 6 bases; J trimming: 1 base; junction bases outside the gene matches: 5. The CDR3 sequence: CASRRDRGGTDTQYF. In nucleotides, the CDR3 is TGTGCCAGCAGAAGAGACAGGGGGGGCACAGATACGCAGTATTTT. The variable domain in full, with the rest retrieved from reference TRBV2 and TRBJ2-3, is EPEVTQTPSHQVTQMGQEVILRCVPISNHLYFYWYRQILGQKVEFLVSFYNNEISEKSEIFDDQFSVERPDGSNFTLKIRSTKLEDSAMYFCASRRDRGGTDTQYFGPGTRLTVL.

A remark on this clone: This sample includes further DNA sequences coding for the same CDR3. The CDR3 DNA is TGTGCCAGCAGTTTAGTTGGGAATCAGCCCCAGCATTTT. Amino acids: CASSLVGNQPQHF. The rearrangement joins TRBV27 to TRBJ1-5; D ambiguous. CDR1 and CDR2 (germline): MNHEY, SMNVEV (reference sequence). V shed 2 bases and J shed 4 bases, with 6 bases lying between them. The CDR3 has 13 amino acids.

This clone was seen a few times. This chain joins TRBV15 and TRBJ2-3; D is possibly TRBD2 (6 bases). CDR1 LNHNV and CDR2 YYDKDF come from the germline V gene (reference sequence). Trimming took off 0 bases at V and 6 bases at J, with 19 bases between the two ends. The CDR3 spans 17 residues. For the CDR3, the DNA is TGTGCCACCAGCAGAGAACGGGCGGGACGGGCATACGATACGCAGTATTTT. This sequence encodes CATSRERAGRAYDTQYF.

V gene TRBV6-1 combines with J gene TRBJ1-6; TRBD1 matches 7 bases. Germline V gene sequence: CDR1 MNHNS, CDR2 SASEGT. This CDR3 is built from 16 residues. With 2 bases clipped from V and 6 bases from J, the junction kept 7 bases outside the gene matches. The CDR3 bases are TGTGCCAGCAGTGAATCGACAGGGACGGTTAATTCACCCCTCCACTTT. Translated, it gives CASSESTGTVNSPLHF.

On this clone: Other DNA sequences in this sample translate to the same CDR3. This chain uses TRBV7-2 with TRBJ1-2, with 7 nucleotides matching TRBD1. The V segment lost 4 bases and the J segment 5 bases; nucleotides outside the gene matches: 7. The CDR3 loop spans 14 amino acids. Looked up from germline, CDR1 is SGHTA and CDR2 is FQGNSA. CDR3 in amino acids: CASSSSGTAYGYTF. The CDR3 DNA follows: TGTGCCAGCAGCTCGTCCGGGACAGCGTATGGCTACACCTTC.

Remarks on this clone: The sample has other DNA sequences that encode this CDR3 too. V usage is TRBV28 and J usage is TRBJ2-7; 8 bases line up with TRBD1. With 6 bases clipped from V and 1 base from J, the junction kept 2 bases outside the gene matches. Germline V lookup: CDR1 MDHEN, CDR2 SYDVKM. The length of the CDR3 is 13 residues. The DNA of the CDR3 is TGTGCCAGCAGACGACAGGGGTCCTACGAGCAGTACTTC. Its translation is CASRRQGSYEQYF.

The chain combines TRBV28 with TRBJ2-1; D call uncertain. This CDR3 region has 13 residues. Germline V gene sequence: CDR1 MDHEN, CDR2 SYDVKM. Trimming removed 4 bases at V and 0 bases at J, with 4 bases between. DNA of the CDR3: TGTGCCAGCAGTTGGGGCTCCTACAATGAGCAGTTCTTC. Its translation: CASSWGSYNEQFF.

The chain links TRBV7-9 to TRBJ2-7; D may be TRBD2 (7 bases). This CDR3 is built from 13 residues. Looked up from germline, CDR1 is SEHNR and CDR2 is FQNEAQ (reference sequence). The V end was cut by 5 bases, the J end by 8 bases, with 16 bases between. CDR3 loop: CASSGAGASQQYF. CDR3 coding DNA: TGTGCCAGCAGCGGCGCGGGGGCGTCCCAGCAGTACTTC.

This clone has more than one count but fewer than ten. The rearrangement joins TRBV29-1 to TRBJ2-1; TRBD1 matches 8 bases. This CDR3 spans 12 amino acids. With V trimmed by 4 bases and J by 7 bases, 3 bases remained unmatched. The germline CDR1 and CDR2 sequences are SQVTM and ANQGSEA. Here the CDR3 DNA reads TGCAGCGTTGCACAGGGGGGTAATGAGCAGTTCTTC. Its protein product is CSVAQGGNEQFF.

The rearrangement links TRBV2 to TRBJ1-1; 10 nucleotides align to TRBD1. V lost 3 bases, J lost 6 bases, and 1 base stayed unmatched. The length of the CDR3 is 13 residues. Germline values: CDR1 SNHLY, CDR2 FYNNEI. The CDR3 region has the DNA TGTGCCAGCAGTGAGGACAGGGGGGCTGAAGCTTTCTTT. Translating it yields CASSEDRGAEAFF.

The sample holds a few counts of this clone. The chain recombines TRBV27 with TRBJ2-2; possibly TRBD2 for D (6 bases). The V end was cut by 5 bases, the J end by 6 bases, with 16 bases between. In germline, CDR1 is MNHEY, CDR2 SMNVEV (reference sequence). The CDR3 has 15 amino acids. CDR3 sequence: CASSLPGSTAGELFF. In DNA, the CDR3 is TGTGCCAGCAGTCTCCCCGGGAGTACCGCCGGGGAGCTGTTTTTT.

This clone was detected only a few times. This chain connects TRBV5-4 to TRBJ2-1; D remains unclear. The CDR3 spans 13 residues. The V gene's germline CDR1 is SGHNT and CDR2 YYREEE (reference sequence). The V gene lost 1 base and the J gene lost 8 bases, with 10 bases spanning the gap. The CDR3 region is CASSLPQRHEQFF. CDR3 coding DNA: TGTGCCAGCAGCTTGCCCCAGCGTCATGAGCAGTTCTTC.

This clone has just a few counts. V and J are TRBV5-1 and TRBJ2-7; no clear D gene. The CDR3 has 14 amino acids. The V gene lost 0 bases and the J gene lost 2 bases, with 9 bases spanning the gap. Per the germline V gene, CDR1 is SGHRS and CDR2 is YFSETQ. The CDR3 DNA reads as TGCGCCAGCAGCTTGGCTGGGATAACCTACGAGCAGTACTTC. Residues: CASSLAGITYEQYF. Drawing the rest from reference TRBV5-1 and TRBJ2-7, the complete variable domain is KAGVTQTPRYLIKTRGQQVTLSCSPISGHRSVSWYQQTPGQGLQFLFEYFSETQRNKGNFPGRFSGRQFSNSRSEMNVSTLELGDSALYLCASSLAGITYEQYFGPGTRLTVT.

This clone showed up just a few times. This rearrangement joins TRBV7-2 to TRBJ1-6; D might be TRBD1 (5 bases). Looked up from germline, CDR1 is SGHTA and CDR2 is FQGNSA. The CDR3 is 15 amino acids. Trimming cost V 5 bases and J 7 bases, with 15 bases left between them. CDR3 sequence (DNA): TGTGCCAGCAGCCTCCTGGGGGGGATGAATTCACCCCTCCACTTT. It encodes CASSLLGGMNSPLHF.

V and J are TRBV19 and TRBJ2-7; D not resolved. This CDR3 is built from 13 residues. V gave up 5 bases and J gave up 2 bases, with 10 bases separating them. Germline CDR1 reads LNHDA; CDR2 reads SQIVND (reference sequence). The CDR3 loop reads CASSQANAYEQYF. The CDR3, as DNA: TGTGCCAGTAGTCAGGCAAACGCCTACGAGCAGTACTTC.

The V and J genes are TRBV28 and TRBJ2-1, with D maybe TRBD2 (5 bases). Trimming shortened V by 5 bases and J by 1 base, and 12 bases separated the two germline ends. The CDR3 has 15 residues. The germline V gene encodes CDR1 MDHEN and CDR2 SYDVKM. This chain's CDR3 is CASSPSDLSYNEQFF. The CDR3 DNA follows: TGTGCCAGCAGTCCCTCGGACTTGTCCTACAATGAGCAGTTCTTC.

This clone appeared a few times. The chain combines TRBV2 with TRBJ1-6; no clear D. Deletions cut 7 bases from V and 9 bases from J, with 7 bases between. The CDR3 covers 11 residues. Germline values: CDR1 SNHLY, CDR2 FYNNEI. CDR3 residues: CASNSVSPLHF. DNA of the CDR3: TGTGCCAGCAATTCGGTTTCACCCCTCCACTTT. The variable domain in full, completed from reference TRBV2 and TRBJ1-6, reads EPEVTQTPSHQVTQMGQEVILRCVPISNHLYFYWYRQILGQKVEFLVSFYNNEISEKSEIFDDQFSVERPDGSNFTLKIRSTKLEDSAMYFCASNSVSPLHFGNGTRLTVT.

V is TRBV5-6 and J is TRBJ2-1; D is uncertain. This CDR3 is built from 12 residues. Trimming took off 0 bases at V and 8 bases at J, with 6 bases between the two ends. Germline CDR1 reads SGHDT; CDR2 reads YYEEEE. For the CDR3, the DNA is TGTGCCAGCAGCTTGGCTGGCGATGAGCAGTTCTTC. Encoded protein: CASSLAGDEQFF.

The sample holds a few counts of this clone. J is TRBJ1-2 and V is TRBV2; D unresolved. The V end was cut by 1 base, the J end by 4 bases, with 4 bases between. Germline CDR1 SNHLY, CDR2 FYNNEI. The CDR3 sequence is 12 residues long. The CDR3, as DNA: TGTGCCAGCAGTGAAGTCCTCTATGGCTACACCTTC. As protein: CASSEVLYGYTF.

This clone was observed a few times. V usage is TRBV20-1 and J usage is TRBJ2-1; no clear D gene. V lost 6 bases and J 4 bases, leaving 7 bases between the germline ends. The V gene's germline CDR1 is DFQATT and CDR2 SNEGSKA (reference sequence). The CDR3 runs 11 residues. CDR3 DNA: TGCAGTGCAGTGAAGTACAATGAGCAGTTCTTC. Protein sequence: CSAVKYNEQFF.

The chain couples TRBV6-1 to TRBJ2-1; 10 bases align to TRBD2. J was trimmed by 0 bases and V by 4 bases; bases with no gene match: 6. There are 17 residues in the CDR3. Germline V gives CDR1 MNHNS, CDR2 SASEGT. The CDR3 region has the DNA TGTGCCAGCAGTGGGCCGACTAGCGGGTTCTCCTACAATGAGCAGTTCTTC. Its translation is CASSGPTSGFSYNEQFF.